These 10 T cell receptor beta chains were sequenced from one sample in a study of radiotherapy plus CTLA-4 blockade in lung cancer. Data came from immunoSEQ multiplex PCR; TCRdb stores just in-frame clones and leaves some out. The table shows around 86,000 clones, with about four fifths occurring only once. Sequencing used peripheral blood, obtained from a patient treated with radiotherapy plus ipilimumab. The receptors shown here come from a human donor with non-small cell lung cancer who had stable disease on radiotherapy plus ipilimumab.

This sequence joins TRBV11-2 and TRBJ2-1; TRBD1 agrees at 8 bases. The germline V gene has CDR1 SGHAT and CDR2 FQNNGV. Trimming took 5 bases from V and 1 from J; bases not matched to a gene: 7. The CDR3 has 16 amino acids. CDR3: CASSTRGQGSYNEQFF. CDR3 DNA sequence: TGTGCCAGCAGCACCCGAGGACAGGGTTCCTACAATGAGCAGTTCTTC.

The chain is built from TRBV27 and TRBJ2-5, with TRBD2 as a possible D gene (6 bases). This CDR3 comprises 15 residues. Per germline, CDR1 MNHEY and CDR2 SMNVEV (reference sequence). V dropped 4 bases and J dropped 3 bases, with 15 bases sitting between them. CDR3 DNA sequence: TGTGCCAGCAGTTGGGCCTACGGGAGAGAAGAGACCCAGTACTTC. Translated: CASSWAYGREETQYF.

This rearrangement joins TRBV7-9 to TRBJ1-6; 11 nucleotides line up with TRBD1. The V gene end was trimmed by 5 bases and the J gene end by 7 bases; junction bases not matched to a gene: 1. The CDR3 covers 14 residues. Germline CDR1 and CDR2: SEHNR and FQNEAQ (reference sequence). CDR3 amino acids: CASSGTGGNSPLHF. Written as DNA, the CDR3 is TGTGCCAGCAGCGGGACAGGGGGGAATTCACCCCTCCACTTT.

In DNA form, the CDR3 reads TGTGCCAGCAGCTCGGCACAGGGAGGAAAGCATTTT. Its translation is CASSSAQGGKHF. V usage is TRBV27 and J usage is TRBJ1-5, with a possible D match to TRBD1 (6 bases). The CDR3 covers 12 residues. V was cut by 6 bases and J by 14 bases, with 17 bases left in between. Germline V gene sequence: CDR1 MNHEY, CDR2 SMNVEV (reference sequence).

This clone was found a few times. The rearrangement links TRBV5-6 to TRBJ1-1; the D gene is possibly TRBD1 (6 bases). The CDR3 is 13 residues long. Germline CDR1 SGHDT, CDR2 YYEEEE. V gave up 0 bases and J gave up 3 bases, with 6 bases separating them. The CDR3, as DNA: TGTGCCAGCAGCTTGGGGGGGCACACTGAAGCTTTCTTT. Translation: CASSLGGHTEAFF.

The table lists this clone with a few counts. V and J are TRBV7-8 and TRBJ1-4; 8 bases agree with TRBD1. CDR3 length equals 15 residues. The germline gives CDR1 SGHVS, CDR2 FQNEAQ. The V gene end was trimmed by 2 bases and the J gene end by 3 bases; junction bases not matched to a gene: 2. CDR3 bases: TGTGCCAGCAGCTTAACGACAGGGGCTAATGAAAAACTGTTTTTT. This translates into CASSLTTGANEKLFF.

The chain uses TRBV29-1 and TRBJ1-2; D possibly corresponds to TRBD1 (5 bases). V lost 4 bases to trimming and J lost 8 bases, with 14 bases between them. Germline V CDR1 and CDR2: SQVTM, ANQGSEA. This CDR3 has 12 amino acids. The CDR3 DNA sequence: TGCAGCGTTGCCGCGCGGGGGAAGGGCTACACCTTC. This sequence encodes CSVAARGKGYTF.

The chain combines TRBV6-5 with TRBJ2-7, with 8 bases that match TRBD2. The V gene's germline CDR1 is MNHEY and CDR2 SVGAGI. The CDR3 covers 15 residues. The junction had 14 bases not matched to a gene; V was cut back by 7 bases and J by 6 bases. The CDR3 spells CASIGRTSRSGEQYF. In nucleotides, the CDR3 is TGTGCCAGCATCGGAAGGACTAGCCGGAGCGGCGAGCAGTACTTC.

The chain uses TRBV11-1 and TRBJ1-1; D is unclear. V was shortened by 5 bases and J by 1 base, with 8 bases between the two germline ends. The germline CDR1 and CDR2 sequences are SGHAT and FQDESV (reference sequence). The CDR3 runs 13 residues. CDR3 sequence: CASSPGWNTEAFF. CDR3 nucleotides: TGTGCCAGCAGCCCTGGATGGAACACTGAAGCTTTCTTT.

This rearrangement joins TRBV7-2 to TRBJ2-3, with a possible D match to TRBD2 (6 bases). V was trimmed by 2 bases and J by 3 bases, leaving 21 bases between them. CDR1 and CDR2 (germline): SGHTA, FQGNSA. The CDR3 is 18 residues long. The DNA for the CDR3 is TGTGCCAGCAGCTTATCTCTCGGCGGAGGGAGTAGGACAGATACGCAGTATTTT. Translating gives CASSLSLGGGSRTDTQYF.